Listed here are 10 T cell receptor beta chains from one sample, sequenced in a study of shared clonotypes between healthy human individuals. The naive CD8 fraction comprised CD45RO-negative cells positively selected for CCR7 and excluded terminally differentiated effector memory CD45RA+ cells. The data were produced by immunoSEQ multiplex PCR, yet TCRdb's version contains in-frame clones alone and is incomplete. The table records fewer than 1 million clones, roughly 96% of them present only once. Sequenced input: naive CD8+ T cells sorted from blood. The receptors come from a man between 25 and 39 years old in good health.

The V call is TRBV7-8, the J call TRBJ2-7; D is possibly TRBD1 (6 bases). Looked up from germline, CDR1 is SGHVS and CDR2 is FQNEAQ. V was clipped by 3 bases and J by 2 bases, with 11 bases between them. There are 14 residues in the CDR3. Written as DNA, the CDR3 is TGTGCCAGCAGCTTCCGGCAGGGGACCTACGAGCAGTACTTC. It specifies CASSFRQGTYEQYF.

The V gene is TRBV4-3, the J gene TRBJ2-7, with D hard to call. The V gene's germline CDR1 is LGHNA and CDR2 YSLEER. There are 13 residues in the CDR3. V lost 0 bases to trimming and J lost 5 bases, with 8 bases between them. The CDR3 nucleotides read TGCGCCAGCAGCCAAGATCAGTTGAACGAGCAGTACTTC. Amino acids: CASSQDQLNEQYF.

The V call is TRBV11-2, the J call TRBJ2-7; D perhaps matches TRBD2 (7 bases). The germline V and J ends were trimmed by 5 bases and 0 bases, with 14 bases remaining between them. The germline V gene has CDR1 SGHAT and CDR2 FQNNGV. The CDR3 is 15 residues long. CDR3 DNA: TGTGCCAGCAGCCCCTGGAGGGGGGGCTCCTACGAGCAGTACTTC. As protein: CASSPWRGGSYEQYF.

About this clone itself: This specimen includes other DNA sequences encoding the same CDR3. The chain links TRBV29-1 to TRBJ2-7, with 12 bases aligning to TRBD2. Germline V gives CDR1 SQVTM, CDR2 ANQGSEA. The CDR3 runs 13 residues. Trimming removed 6 bases from V and 4 bases from J; junction bases left unmatched: 4. CDR3 sequence: CSVGLAGRYEQYF. DNA of the CDR3: TGCAGCGTCGGACTAGCGGGAAGGTACGAGCAGTACTTC.

This rearrangement joins TRBV11-2 to TRBJ2-1, with D possibly being TRBD2 (6 bases). V lost 5 bases to trimming and J lost 5 bases, with 16 bases between them. CDR1 is SGHAT and CDR2 is FQNNGV in the germline V gene. There are 15 residues in the CDR3. The chain's CDR3 is CASSPGRNGDNEQFF. The CDR3 DNA reads as TGTGCCAGCAGCCCGGGGAGGAACGGCGACAATGAGCAGTTCTTC. The full variable domain, in which reference TRBV11-2 and TRBJ2-1 provide the parts outside the CDR3, is EAGVAQSPRYKIIEKRQSVAFWCNPISGHATLYWYQQILGQGPKLLIQFQNNGVVDDSQLPKDRFSAERLKGVDSTLKIQPAKLEDSAVYLCASSPGRNGDNEQFFGPGTRLTVL.

J is TRBJ2-7 and V is TRBV6-5; 12 positions match TRBD1. J gave up 5 bases and V 0 bases, and 2 bases lay outside the gene matches. CDR1 is MNHEY, CDR2 SVGAGI, per germline. The CDR3 spans 15 residues. The CDR3 DNA reads TGTGCCAGCAGTTACTCCGGGACAGGGGGCGACGAGCAGTACTTC. Its protein product is CASSYSGTGGDEQYF.

J is TRBJ2-2 and V is TRBV13; D possibly matches TRBD1 or TRBD2 (5 bases each). The V end was cut by 5 bases, the J end by 5 bases, with 21 bases between. This CDR3 contains 17 residues. Germline CDR1 PRHDT, CDR2 FYEKMQ (reference sequence). The CDR3 bases are TGTGCCAGCAGCCCCCCCGCAGGGACGTCTGGGACCGGGGAGCTGTTTTTT. It translates to CASSPPAGTSGTGELFF. Based on the CDR3 plus reference TRBV13 and TRBJ2-2, the full variable domain is AAGVIQSPRHLIKEKRETATLKCYPIPRHDTVYWYQQGPGQDPQFLISFYEKMQSDKGSIPDRFSAQQFSDYHSELNMSSLELGDSALYFCASSPPAGTSGTGELFFGEGSRLTVL.

This chain links TRBV2 with TRBJ2-7, with D tentatively TRBD2 (6 bases). Germline V lookup: CDR1 SNHLY, CDR2 FYNNEI. There are 12 residues in the CDR3. The CDR3 DNA reads as TGTGCCAGCAGTGCTCCCCTAACCGGGAGCCCAGTC. It is translated as CASSAPLTGSPV.

V gene TRBV6-6 combines with J gene TRBJ2-3; perhaps TRBD1 as D (5 bases). The germline gives CDR1 MNHNY, CDR2 SVGAGI (reference sequence). The CDR3 covers 16 residues. Trimming left V 2 bases short and J 4 bases short, with 16 bases between. The CDR3 sequence: CASSYHSTGEADTQYF. The DNA of the CDR3 is TGTGCCAGCAGTTACCACTCAACAGGAGAGGCAGATACGCAGTATTTT.

This chain connects TRBV10-3 to TRBJ2-5; TRBD2 aligns across 7 bases. This CDR3 is 13 amino acids long. V shed 1 base and J 5 bases; nucleotides not matched to a gene: 1. CDR1 ENHRY and CDR2 SYGVKD come from the germline V gene. The CDR3 sequence is CAISELGGETQYF. In DNA form, the CDR3 reads TGTGCCATCAGTGAGTTGGGAGGGGAGACCCAGTACTTC.